The 20 T cell receptor beta chains presented below share a single source sample, sequenced in a study of cytomegalovirus exposure and HLA in healthy donors (dated by TCRdb to 2016 to 2017). Library preparation used the immunoSEQ multiplex PCR assay. For the multiplex PCR, a mixture combining 60 forward primers for TCR Vbeta segments and 13 reverse primers for TCR Jbeta segments was used. The immuneACCESS repertoire file appears here via TCRdb, limited to in-frame rearrangements. These files lack a portion of the clones; in checked studies, under half of the deficit traces to unresolved V genes, and the cause of the others is not known. This sample has about 76,000 clones in its table, and roughly 85% of those were observed once. The top ten constitute approximately 2.4% of the sample. Input material: PBMCs. These receptors all stem from a man between 25 and 39 years old in good health and CMV-seronegative.

The chain carries TRBV9 and TRBJ2-6; D may be TRBD1 (6 bases). There are 17 residues in the CDR3. The germline V gene encodes CDR1 SGDLS and CDR2 YYNGEE. V was cut by 5 bases and J by 0 bases, with 15 bases left in between. The DNA of the CDR3 is TGTGCCAGCAGACGAACGGACAGCTTCTCTGGGGCCAACGTCCTGACTTTC. This sequence encodes CASRRTDSFSGANVLTF.

V and J are TRBV25-1 and TRBJ2-1; D perhaps matches TRBD2 (5 bases). CDR1 and CDR2 from the germline V gene are MGHDK and SYGVNS. With 10 bases removed from V and 5 bases from J, the gap between germline ends came to 18 bases. The CDR3 is made up of 14 amino acids. CDR3 residues: CATLRVVSHNEQFF. CDR3 in DNA: TGTGCCACCTTGAGGGTAGTATCCCACAATGAGCAGTTCTTC. The whole variable domain, filled in from reference TRBV25-1 and TRBJ2-1, reads EADIYQTPRYLVIGTGKKITLECSQTMGHDKMYWYQQDPGMELHLIHYSYGVNSTEKGDLSSESTVSRIRTEHFPLTLESARPSHTSQYLCATLRVVSHNEQFFGPGTRLTVL.

The chain links TRBV29-1 to TRBJ2-1; TRBD2 might be the D (5 bases). V lost 5 bases and J 0 bases, leaving 8 bases between the germline ends. This CDR3 has 13 amino acids. Germline loops: CDR1 SQVTM, CDR2 ANQGSEA. In DNA form, the CDR3 reads TGCAGCGTTCCCGGGGTCTCCTACAATGAGCAGTTCTTC. Encoded protein: CSVPGVSYNEQFF.

The chain links TRBV19 to TRBJ2-2; TRBD1 matches at 9 bases. CDR1 is LNHDA, CDR2 SQIVND, per germline (reference sequence). The V and J ends lost 3 bases and 6 bases, in that order; junction bases with no gene match: 8. CDR3 length equals 16 residues. The CDR3 nucleotides read TGTGCCAGTAGTATCACCGGGACAGGGTTCGCCGGGGAGCTGTTTTTT. Amino acids: CASSITGTGFAGELFF.

The chain links TRBV28 to TRBJ1-1; D unclear. CDR3 length equals 14 residues. The germline gives CDR1 MDHEN, CDR2 SYDVKM. V shed 6 bases and J shed 4 bases, with 15 bases lying between them. The CDR3 sequence is CASSLAQLGTEAFF. Written as DNA, the CDR3 is TGTGCCAGCAGCCTAGCCCAGCTGGGCACTGAAGCTTTCTTT.

This clone is a singleton in its sample. This chain joins TRBV4-3 and TRBJ2-2, with 7 bases that match TRBD2. The germline V gene has CDR1 LGHNA and CDR2 YSLEER. This CDR3 comprises 16 residues. After removal of 1 base from V and 1 base from J, the junction contained 3 bases not matched to a gene. The CDR3 DNA sequence: TGCGCCAGCAGCCAAGTGGGAGGGCAGAACACCGGGGAGCTGTTTTTT. Translation: CASSQVGGQNTGELFF.

The rearrangement uses TRBV28 and TRBJ2-7, with 8 bases that match TRBD1. The CDR3 is 14 residues long. The germline gives CDR1 MDHEN, CDR2 SYDVKM. This CDR3 is CSSQQGDLSYEQYF. CDR3 in DNA: TGTTCCTCACAACAGGGGGACCTCTCCTACGAGCAGTACTTC. Complete variable domain (other parts from reference TRBV28 and TRBJ2-7): DVKVTQSSRYLVKRTGEKVFLECVQDMDHENMFWYRQDPGLGLRLIYFSYDVKMKEKGDIPEGYSVSREKKERFSLILESASTNQTSMYLCSSQQGDLSYEQYFGPGTRLTVT.

The DNA for the CDR3 is TGTGCCAGCAGCTGGGGACAGGGGGTACAGATAGATACGCAGTATTTT. Its protein is CASSWGQGVQIDTQYF. The chain recombines TRBV5-8 with TRBJ2-3; 11 bases map to TRBD1. The length of the CDR3 is 16 residues. Germline CDR1 and CDR2: SGHTS and YDEGEE. V gave up 3 bases and J gave up 5 bases; unmatched junction bases: 8.

The chain carries TRBV7-6 and TRBJ2-1; 10 bases are shared with TRBD2. The CDR3 loop spans 15 amino acids. Germline CDR1 is SGHVS and CDR2 is FNYEAQ. The V gene end was trimmed by 4 bases and the J gene end by 7 bases; junction bases not matched to a gene: 7. Here the CDR3 reads CASSSLAGVGNEQFF. The CDR3 DNA reads as TGTGCCAGCAGCTCCCTAGCGGGAGTGGGAAATGAGCAGTTCTTC. The whole variable domain, remainder taken from reference TRBV7-6 and TRBJ2-1, is GAGVSQSPRYKVTKRGQDVALRCDPISGHVSLYWYRQALGQGPEFLTYFNYEAQQDKSGLPNDRFSAERPEGSISTLTIQRTEQRDSAMYRCASSSLAGVGNEQFFGPGTRLTVL.

The V call is TRBV2, the J call TRBJ1-1, with D possibly being TRBD1 (6 bases). Trimming removed 2 bases at V and 5 bases at J, with 12 bases between. Per the germline V gene, CDR1 is SNHLY and CDR2 is FYNNEI. There are 14 residues in the CDR3. The CDR3 DNA is TGTGCCAGCAGTGAACGGACAGTTTGGACTGAAGCTTTCTTT. Residues: CASSERTVWTEAFF. The variable domain in full, completed from reference TRBV2 and TRBJ1-1, reads EPEVTQTPSHQVTQMGQEVILRCVPISNHLYFYWYRQILGQKVEFLVSFYNNEISEKSEIFDDQFSVERPDGSNFTLKIRSTKLEDSAMYFCASSERTVWTEAFFGQGTRLTVV.

A remark on this clone: Other DNA sequences within the sample encode an identical CDR3. V and J are TRBV11-2 and TRBJ2-1; no definite D call. Trimming took off 2 bases at V and 5 bases at J, with 4 bases between the two ends. Per germline, CDR1 SGHAT and CDR2 FQNNGV. The length of the CDR3 is 12 residues. CDR3 amino acids: CASSLSNNEQFF. CDR3 nucleotide sequence: TGTGCCAGCAGCTTAAGCAACAATGAGCAGTTCTTC.

To note about this clone: The sample carries other DNA sequences with the same CDR3. The rearrangement joins TRBV18 to TRBJ2-5; perhaps TRBD1 as D (5 bases). V dropped 0 bases and J dropped 5 bases, with 10 bases sitting between them. Germline V lookup: CDR1 KGHSH, CDR2 LQKENI. This CDR3 has 14 residues. CDR3 amino acids: CASSPPGRAETQYF. The CDR3 region has the DNA TGTGCCAGCTCACCACCGGGCAGGGCGGAGACCCAGTACTTC.

The V gene is TRBV29-1, the J gene TRBJ2-1, with TRBD1 matching 8 bases. This CDR3 is built from 14 residues. Germline V lookup: CDR1 SQVTM, CDR2 ANQGSEA. V lost 1 base, J lost 9 bases, and 8 bases stayed unmatched. The CDR3 region has the DNA TGCAGCGTTGAAGGGGGACAGGAAAAATGTGAGCAGTTCTTC. Translating gives CSVEGGQEKCEQFF.

The chain employs TRBV7-8 and TRBJ1-3; the match to TRBD1 covers 7 bases. Germline values: CDR1 SGHVS, CDR2 FQNEAQ. V shed 5 bases, J shed 0 bases, and the junction held 7 bases outside the gene matches. The CDR3 is made up of 16 amino acids. The CDR3 DNA reads TGTGCCAGCAGCGTCCGGGACAGAGACTCTGGAAACACCATATATTTT. It codes for CASSVRDRDSGNTIYF.

The CDR3 is CASSEDRFNDEQYF. CDR3 coding DNA: TGTGCCAGCAGTGAGGACAGGTTCAACGACGAGCAGTACTTC. The rearrangement joins TRBV6-1 to TRBJ2-7; TRBD1 matches at 7 bases. This CDR3 is 14 amino acids long. Germline lookup yields CDR1 MNHNS and CDR2 SASEGT. Trimming took 3 bases from V and 5 from J; bases not matched to a gene: 7.

V is TRBV6-5 and J is TRBJ2-3; no clear D. Trimming removed 4 bases from V and 0 bases from J, with 11 bases in between. The CDR3 sequence is 15 residues long. Germline V CDR1 and CDR2: MNHEY, SVGAGI. The CDR3 nucleotides are TGTGCCAGCAGTTCCCTCGCGGAGAGCACAGATACGCAGTATTTT. As protein: CASSSLAESTDTQYF.

The gene calls are TRBV12-5 and TRBJ1-1, with 7 positions matching TRBD1. V lost 0 bases and J lost 4; bases outside the gene matches: 5. Germline CDR1 LGHNT, CDR2 FRNRAP. This CDR3 region has 15 residues. DNA of the CDR3: TGTGCTAGTGGTTTGGTAGTTTCAGGGGGCACTGAAGCTTTCTTT. Translated, it gives CASGLVVSGGTEAFF.

This chain joins TRBV5-1 and TRBJ2-1, with TRBD1 matching 7 bases. Looked up from germline, CDR1 is SGHRS and CDR2 is YFSETQ. This CDR3 is built from 14 residues. V lost 4 bases and J lost 5; bases outside the gene matches: 6. The chain's CDR3 is CASSPRTGNNEQFF. For the CDR3, the DNA is TGCGCCAGCAGCCCAAGGACAGGTAACAATGAGCAGTTCTTC.

The chain links TRBV27 to TRBJ1-1; D gene unclear. CDR1 and CDR2 (germline): MNHEY, SMNVEV (reference sequence). This CDR3 comprises 15 residues. V shed 3 bases and J shed 1 base, with 12 bases lying between them. CDR3 protein: CASSFLPTPNTEAFF. Written as DNA, the CDR3 is TGTGCCAGCAGTTTTCTCCCTACTCCGAACACTGAAGCTTTCTTT.

This clone showed up just a few times. The gene calls are TRBV7-9 and TRBJ2-1; 7 bases are shared with TRBD2. The germline V gene encodes CDR1 SEHNR and CDR2 FQNEAQ (reference sequence). V lost 8 bases to trimming and J lost 4 bases; unmatched junction nucleotides: 8. This CDR3 has 14 residues. In nucleotides, the CDR3 is TGTGCCAGCGGGGCGGCGGGAGAGTACAATGAGCAGTTCTTC. It codes for CASGAAGEYNEQFF. The full variable domain, in which reference TRBV7-9 and TRBJ2-1 provide the parts outside the CDR3, is DTGVSQNPRHKITKRGQNVTFRCDPISEHNRLYWYRQTLGQGPEFLTYFQNEAQLEKSRLLSDRFSAERPKGSFSTLEIQRTEQGDSAMYLCASGAAGEYNEQFFGPGTRLTVL.